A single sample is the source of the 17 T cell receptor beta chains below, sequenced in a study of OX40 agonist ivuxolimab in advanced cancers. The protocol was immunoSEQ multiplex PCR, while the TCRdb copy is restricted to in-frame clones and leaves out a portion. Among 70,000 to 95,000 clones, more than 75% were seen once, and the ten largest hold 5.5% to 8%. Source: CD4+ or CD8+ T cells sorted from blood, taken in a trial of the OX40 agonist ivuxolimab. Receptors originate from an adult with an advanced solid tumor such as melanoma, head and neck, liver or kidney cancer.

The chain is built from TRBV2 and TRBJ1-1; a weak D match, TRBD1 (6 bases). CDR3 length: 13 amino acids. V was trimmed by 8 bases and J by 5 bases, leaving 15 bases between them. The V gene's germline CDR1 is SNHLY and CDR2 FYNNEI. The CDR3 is CASYTTGRTEAFF. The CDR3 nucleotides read TGTGCCAGCTACACAACAGGGAGGACTGAAGCTTTCTTT.

CDR3 sequence reads: CATRVSGGTDTQYF. As DNA, the CDR3 is TGTGCCACCCGGGTCTCTGGGGGGACAGATACGCAGTATTTT. J is TRBJ2-3 and V is TRBV19, with D tentatively TRBD2 (6 bases). The germline gives CDR1 LNHDA, CDR2 SQIVND (reference sequence). Trimming pared 10 bases from V and 3 bases from J, leaving 17 bases between. This CDR3 is built from 14 residues.

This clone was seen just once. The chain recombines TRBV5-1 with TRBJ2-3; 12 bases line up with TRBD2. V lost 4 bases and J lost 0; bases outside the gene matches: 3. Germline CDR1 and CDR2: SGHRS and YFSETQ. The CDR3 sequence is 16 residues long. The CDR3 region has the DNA TGCGCCAGCAGCCGACTAGCGGGGGCGAGCACAGATACGCAGTATTTT. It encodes CASSRLAGASTDTQYF.

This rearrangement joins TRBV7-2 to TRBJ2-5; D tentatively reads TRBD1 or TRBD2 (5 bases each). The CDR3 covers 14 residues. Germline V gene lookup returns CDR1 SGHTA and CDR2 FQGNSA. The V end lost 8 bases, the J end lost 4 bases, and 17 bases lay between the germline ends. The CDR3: CASAIGAEIETQYF. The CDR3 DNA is TGTGCCAGCGCGATCGGGGCCGAGATAGAGACCCAGTACTTC.

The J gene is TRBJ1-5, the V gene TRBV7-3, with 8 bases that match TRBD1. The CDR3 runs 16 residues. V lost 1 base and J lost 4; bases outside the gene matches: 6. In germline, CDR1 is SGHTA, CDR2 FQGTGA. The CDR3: CASSLNGQGSNQPQHF. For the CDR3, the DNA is TGTGCCAGCAGCTTAAACGGACAGGGTTCAAATCAGCCCCAGCATTTT.

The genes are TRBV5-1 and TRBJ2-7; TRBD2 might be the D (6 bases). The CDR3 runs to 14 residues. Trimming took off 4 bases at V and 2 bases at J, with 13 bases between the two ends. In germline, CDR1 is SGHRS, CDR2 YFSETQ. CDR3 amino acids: CASSRGTRTYEQYF. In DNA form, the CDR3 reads TGCGCCAGCAGCCGGGGGACGAGGACCTACGAGCAGTACTTC.

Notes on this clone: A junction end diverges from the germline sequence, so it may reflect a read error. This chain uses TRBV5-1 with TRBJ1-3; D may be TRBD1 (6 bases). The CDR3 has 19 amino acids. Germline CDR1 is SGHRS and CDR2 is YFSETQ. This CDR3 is CTSSLALGGHPSSGNTIYF. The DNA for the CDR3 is TGCACCAGCAGCTTGGCTCTTGGGGGACATCCGAGCTCTGGAAACACCATATATTTT.

The CDR3 here is CSVDADRVGTIYF. In nucleotides, the CDR3 is TGCAGCGTTGATGCGGACAGGGTGGGCACCATATATTTT. This rearrangement joins TRBV29-1 to TRBJ1-3, with 8 bases aligning to TRBD1. The CDR3 is 13 residues long. In germline, CDR1 is SQVTM, CDR2 ANQGSEA. V was clipped by 3 bases and J by 9 bases; unmatched bases: 7. Variable domain in full (rest from reference TRBV29-1 and TRBJ1-3): SAVISQKPSRDICQRGTSLTIQCQVDSQVTMMFWYRQQPGQSLTLIATANQGSEATYESGFVIDKFPISRPNLTFSTLTVSNMSPEDSSIYLCSVDADRVGTIYFGEGSWLTVV.

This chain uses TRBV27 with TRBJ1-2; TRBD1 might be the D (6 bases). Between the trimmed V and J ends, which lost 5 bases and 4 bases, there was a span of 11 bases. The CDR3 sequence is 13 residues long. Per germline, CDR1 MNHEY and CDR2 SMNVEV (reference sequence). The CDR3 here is CASSLNRAYGYTF. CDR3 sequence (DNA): TGTGCCAGCAGTCTAAACAGGGCCTATGGCTACACCTTC.

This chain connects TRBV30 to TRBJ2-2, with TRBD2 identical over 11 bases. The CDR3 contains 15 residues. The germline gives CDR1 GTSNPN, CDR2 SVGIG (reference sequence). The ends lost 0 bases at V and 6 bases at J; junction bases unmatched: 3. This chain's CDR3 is CAWSVLAGVSGELFF. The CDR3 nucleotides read TGTGCCTGGAGTGTACTAGCGGGAGTGTCCGGGGAGCTGTTTTTT. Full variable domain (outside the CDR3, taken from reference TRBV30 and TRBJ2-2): SQTIHQWPATLVQPVGSPLSLECTVEGTSNPNLYWYRQAAGRGLQLLFYSVGIGQISSEVPQNLSASRPQDRQFILSSKKLLLSDSGFYLCAWSVLAGVSGELFFGEGSRLTVL.

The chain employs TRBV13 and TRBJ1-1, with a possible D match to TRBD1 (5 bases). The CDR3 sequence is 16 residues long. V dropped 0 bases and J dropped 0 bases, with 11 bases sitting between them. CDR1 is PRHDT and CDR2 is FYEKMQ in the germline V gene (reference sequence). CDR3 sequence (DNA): TGTGCCAGCAGCTTAGGGGGAAGGGGAATGAACACTGAAGCTTTCTTT. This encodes CASSLGGRGMNTEAFF.

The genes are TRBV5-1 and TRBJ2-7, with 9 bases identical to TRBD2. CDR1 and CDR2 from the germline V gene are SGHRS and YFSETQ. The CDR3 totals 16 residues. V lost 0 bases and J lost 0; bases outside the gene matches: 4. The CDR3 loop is CASSLGLAVFSYEQYF. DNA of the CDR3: TGCGCCAGCAGCTTGGGACTAGCGGTGTTCTCCTACGAGCAGTACTTC.

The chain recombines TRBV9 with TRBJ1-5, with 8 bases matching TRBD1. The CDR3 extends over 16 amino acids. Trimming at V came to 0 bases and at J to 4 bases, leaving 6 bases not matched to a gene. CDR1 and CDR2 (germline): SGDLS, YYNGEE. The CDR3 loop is CASSVGPGGGNQPQHF. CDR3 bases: TGTGCCAGCAGCGTAGGACCAGGGGGCGGAAATCAGCCCCAGCATTTT.

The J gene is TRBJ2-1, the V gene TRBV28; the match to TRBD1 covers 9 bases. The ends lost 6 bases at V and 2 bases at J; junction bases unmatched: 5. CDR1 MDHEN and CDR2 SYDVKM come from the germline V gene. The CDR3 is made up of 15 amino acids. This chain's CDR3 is CASRYRGRAYNEQFF. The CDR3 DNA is TGTGCCAGCAGATACAGGGGGCGAGCCTACAATGAGCAGTTCTTC. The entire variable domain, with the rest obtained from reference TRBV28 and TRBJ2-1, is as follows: DVKVTQSSRYLVKRTGEKVFLECVQDMDHENMFWYRQDPGLGLRLIYFSYDVKMKEKGDIPEGYSVSREKKERFSLILESASTNQTSMYLCASRYRGRAYNEQFFGPGTRLTVL.

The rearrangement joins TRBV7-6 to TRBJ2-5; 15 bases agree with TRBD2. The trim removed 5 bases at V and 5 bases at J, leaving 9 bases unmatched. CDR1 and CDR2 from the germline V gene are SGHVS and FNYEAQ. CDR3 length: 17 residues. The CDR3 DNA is TGTGCCAGCAGCCCCCGGACTAGCGGGGGGGCCCGGGAGACCCAGTACTTC. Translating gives CASSPRTSGGARETQYF. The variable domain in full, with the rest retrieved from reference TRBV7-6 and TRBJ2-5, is GAGVSQSPRYKVTKRGQDVALRCDPISGHVSLYWYRQALGQGPEFLTYFNYEAQQDKSGLPNDRFSAERPEGSISTLTIQRTEQRDSAMYRCASSPRTSGGARETQYFGPGTRLLVL.

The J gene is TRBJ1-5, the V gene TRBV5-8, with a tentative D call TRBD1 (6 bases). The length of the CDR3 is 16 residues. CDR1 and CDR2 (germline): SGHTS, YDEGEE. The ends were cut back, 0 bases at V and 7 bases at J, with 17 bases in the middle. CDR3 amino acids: CASSLGVSGAHQPQHF. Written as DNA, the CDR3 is TGTGCCAGCAGCTTGGGAGTGTCGGGGGCACACCAGCCCCAGCATTTT.

CDR3 coding DNA: TGTGCCAGCAGACCTACAGGAAGCTCCTACGAGCAGTACTTC. Translating gives CASRPTGSSYEQYF. The chain carries TRBV28 and TRBJ2-7; D is perhaps TRBD1 (5 bases). Trimming cost V 6 bases and J 0 bases, with 12 bases left between them. The CDR3 runs 14 residues. Per the germline V gene, CDR1 is MDHEN and CDR2 is SYDVKM.